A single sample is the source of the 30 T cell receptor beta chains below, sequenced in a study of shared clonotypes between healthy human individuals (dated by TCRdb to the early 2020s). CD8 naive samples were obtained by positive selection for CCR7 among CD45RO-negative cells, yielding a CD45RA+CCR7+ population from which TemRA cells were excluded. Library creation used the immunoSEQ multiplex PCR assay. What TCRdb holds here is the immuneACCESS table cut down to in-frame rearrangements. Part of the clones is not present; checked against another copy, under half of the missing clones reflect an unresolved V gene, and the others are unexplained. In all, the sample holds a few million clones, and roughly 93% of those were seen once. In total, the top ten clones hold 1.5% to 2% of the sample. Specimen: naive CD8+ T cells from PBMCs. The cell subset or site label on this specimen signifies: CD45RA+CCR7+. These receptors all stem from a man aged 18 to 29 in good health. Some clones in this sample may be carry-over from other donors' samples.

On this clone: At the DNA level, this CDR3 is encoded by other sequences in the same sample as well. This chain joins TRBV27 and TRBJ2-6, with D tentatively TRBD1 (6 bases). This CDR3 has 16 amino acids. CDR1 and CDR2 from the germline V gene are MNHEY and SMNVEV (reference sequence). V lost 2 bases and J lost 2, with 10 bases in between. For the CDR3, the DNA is TGTGCCAGCAGTTTAGGTCCAGGGGCTGGGGCCAACGTCCTGACTTTC. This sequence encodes CASSLGPGAGANVLTF.

CDR3 nucleotide sequence: TGTGCCAGCAGCTTGACTAGCGGGAGTGTGGAGACCCAGTACTTC. Its protein product is CASSLTSGSVETQYF. The chain employs TRBV13 and TRBJ2-5; 12 nucleotides match TRBD2. From germline, CDR1 is PRHDT and CDR2 FYEKMQ (reference sequence). V lost 3 bases, J lost 5 bases, and 4 bases stayed unmatched. CDR3 size: 15 residues.

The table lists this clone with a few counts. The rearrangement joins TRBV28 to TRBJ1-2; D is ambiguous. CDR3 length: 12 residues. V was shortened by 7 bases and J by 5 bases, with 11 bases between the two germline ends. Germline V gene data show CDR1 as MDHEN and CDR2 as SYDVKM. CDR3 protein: CASTPEAYGYTF. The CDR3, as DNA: TGTGCCAGCACCCCGGAGGCGTATGGCTACACCTTC.

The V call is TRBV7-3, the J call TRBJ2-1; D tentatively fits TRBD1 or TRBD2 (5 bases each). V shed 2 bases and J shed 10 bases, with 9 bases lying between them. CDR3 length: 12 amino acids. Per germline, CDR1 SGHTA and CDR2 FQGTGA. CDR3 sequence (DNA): TGTGCCAGCAGCTTATCCCGGGGCGAGCAGTTCTTC. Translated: CASSLSRGEQFF.

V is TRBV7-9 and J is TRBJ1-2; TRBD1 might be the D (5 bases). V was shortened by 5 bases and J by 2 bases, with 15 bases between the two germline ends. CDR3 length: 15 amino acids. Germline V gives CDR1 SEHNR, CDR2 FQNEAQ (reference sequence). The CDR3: CASSPRDRLNYGYTF. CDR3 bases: TGTGCCAGCAGCCCCCGGGACCGCCTAAACTATGGCTACACCTTC.

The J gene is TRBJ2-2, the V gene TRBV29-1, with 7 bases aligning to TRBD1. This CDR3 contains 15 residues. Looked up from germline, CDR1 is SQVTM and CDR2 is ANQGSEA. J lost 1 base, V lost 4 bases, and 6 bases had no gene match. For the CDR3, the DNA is TGCAGCGTTGGGATGGGACAGCGGAACACCGGGGAGCTGTTTTTT. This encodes CSVGMGQRNTGELFF.

CDR3 DNA: TGTGCCAGCAGCCCCGACAGCCCGTACACTGAAGCTTTCTTT. It specifies CASSPDSPYTEAFF. This chain joins TRBV5-6 and TRBJ1-1; a possible D gene is TRBD1 (5 bases). This CDR3 spans 14 amino acids. Trimming took off 4 bases at V and 3 bases at J, with 13 bases between the two ends. CDR1 is SGHDT, CDR2 YYEEEE, per germline.

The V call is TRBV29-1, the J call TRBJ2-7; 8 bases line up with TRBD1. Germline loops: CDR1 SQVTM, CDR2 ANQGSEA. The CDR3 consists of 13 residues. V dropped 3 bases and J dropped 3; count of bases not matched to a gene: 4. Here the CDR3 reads CSVDRGLGYEQYF. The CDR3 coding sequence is TGCAGCGTTGACAGGGGGCTGGGCTACGAGCAGTACTTC.

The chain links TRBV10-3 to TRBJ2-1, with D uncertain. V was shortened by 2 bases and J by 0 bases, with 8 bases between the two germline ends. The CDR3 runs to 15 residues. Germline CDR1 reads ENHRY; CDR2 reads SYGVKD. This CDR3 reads CAISETRSSYNEQFF. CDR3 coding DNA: TGTGCCATCAGTGAGACCAGGAGCTCCTACAATGAGCAGTTCTTC.

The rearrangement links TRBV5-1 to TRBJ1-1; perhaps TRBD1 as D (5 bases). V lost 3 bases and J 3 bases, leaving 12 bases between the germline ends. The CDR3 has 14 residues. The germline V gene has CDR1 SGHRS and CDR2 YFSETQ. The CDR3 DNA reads TGCGCCAGCAGCTGGGGTCGGGGGTACACTGAAGCTTTCTTT. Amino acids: CASSWGRGYTEAFF.

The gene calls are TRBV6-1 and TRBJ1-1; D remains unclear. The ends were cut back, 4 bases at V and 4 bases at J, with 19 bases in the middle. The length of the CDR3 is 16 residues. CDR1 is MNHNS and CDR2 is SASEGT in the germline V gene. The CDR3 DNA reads TGTGCCAGCAGTGCCTCTTGGGTGACCGGCGTCACTGAAGCTTTCTTT. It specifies CASSASWVTGVTEAFF.

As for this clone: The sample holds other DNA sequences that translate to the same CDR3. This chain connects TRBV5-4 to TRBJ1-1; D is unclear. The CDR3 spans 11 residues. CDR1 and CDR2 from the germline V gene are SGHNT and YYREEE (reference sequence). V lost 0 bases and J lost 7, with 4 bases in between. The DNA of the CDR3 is TGTGCCAGCAGCTTGGCTGGTGAAGCTTTCTTT. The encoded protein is CASSLAGEAFF. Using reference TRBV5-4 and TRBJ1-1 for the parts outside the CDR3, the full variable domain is ETGVTQSPTHLIKTRGQQVTLRCSSQSGHNTVSWYQQALGQGPQFIFQYYREEENGRGNFPPRFSGLQFPNYSSELNVNALELDDSALYLCASSLAGEAFFGQGTRLTVV.

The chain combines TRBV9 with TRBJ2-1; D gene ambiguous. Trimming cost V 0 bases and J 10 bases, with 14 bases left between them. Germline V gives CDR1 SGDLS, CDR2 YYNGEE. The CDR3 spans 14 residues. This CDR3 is CASSVAFGRNEQFF. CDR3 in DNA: TGTGCCAGCAGCGTAGCCTTTGGAAGGAACGAGCAGTTCTTC.

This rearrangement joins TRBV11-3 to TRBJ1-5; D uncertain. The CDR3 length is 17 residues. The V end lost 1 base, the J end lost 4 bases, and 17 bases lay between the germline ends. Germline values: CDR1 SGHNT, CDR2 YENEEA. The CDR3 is CASSLASQGRKNQPQHF. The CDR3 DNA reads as TGTGCCAGCAGCTTAGCTTCGCAAGGGAGGAAGAATCAGCCCCAGCATTTT.

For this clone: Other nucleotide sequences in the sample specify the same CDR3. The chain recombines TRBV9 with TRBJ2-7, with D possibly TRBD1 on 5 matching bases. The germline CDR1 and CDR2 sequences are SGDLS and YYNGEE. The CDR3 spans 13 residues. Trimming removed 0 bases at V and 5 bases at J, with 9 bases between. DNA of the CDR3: TGTGCCAGCAGCGTAGGGCAGGGCAACGAGCAGTACTTC. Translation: CASSVGQGNEQYF.

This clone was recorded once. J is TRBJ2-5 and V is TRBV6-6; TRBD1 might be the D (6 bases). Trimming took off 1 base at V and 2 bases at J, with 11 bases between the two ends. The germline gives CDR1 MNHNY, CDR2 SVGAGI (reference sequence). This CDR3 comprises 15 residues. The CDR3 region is CASSYWTDIQETQYF. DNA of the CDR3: TGTGCCAGCAGTTACTGGACAGACATTCAAGAGACCCAGTACTTC.

The CDR3 loop reads CASSSGQSEAFF. The CDR3 DNA reads TGCGCCAGCAGCTCAGGACAGAGTGAAGCTTTCTTT. This rearrangement joins TRBV5-1 to TRBJ1-1, with D perhaps TRBD1 (6 bases). Germline lookup yields CDR1 SGHRS and CDR2 YFSETQ. The CDR3 contains 12 residues. V lost 3 bases, J lost 7 bases, and 10 bases lay in between.

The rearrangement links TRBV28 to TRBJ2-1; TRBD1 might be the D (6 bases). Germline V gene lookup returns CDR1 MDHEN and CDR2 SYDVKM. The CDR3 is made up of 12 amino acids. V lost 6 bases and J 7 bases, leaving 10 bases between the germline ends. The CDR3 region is CASSSQGNEQFF. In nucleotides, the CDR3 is TGTGCCAGCAGCAGCCAGGGGAATGAGCAGTTCTTC. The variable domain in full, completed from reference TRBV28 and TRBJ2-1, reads DVKVTQSSRYLVKRTGEKVFLECVQDMDHENMFWYRQDPGLGLRLIYFSYDVKMKEKGDIPEGYSVSREKKERFSLILESASTNQTSMYLCASSSQGNEQFFGPGTRLTVL.

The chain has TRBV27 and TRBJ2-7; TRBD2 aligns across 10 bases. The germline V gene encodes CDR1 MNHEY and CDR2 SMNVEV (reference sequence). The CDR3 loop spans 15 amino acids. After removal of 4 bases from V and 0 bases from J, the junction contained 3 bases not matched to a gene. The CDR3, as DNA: TGTGCCAGCAGTTCTCTAGCGGGAGTCTCCTACGAGCAGTACTTC. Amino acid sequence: CASSSLAGVSYEQYF.

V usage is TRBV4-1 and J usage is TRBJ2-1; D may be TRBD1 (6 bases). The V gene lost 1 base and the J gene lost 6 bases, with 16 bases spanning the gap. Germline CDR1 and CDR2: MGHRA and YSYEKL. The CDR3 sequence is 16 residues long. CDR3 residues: CASSQVGGGFSNEQFF. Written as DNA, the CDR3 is TGCGCCAGCAGCCAAGTTGGGGGCGGATTTAGCAATGAGCAGTTCTTC.

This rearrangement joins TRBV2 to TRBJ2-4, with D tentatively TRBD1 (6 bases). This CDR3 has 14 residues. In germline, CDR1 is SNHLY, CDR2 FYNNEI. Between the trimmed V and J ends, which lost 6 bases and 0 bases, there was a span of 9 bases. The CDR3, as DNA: TGTGCCAGCAGCAGGGGTTTAGCCAAAAACATTCAGTACTTC. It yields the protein CASSRGLAKNIQYF.

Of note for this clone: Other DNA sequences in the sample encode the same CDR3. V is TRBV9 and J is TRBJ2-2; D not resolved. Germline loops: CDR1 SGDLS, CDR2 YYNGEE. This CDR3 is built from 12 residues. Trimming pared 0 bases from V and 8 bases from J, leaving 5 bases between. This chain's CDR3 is CASSVVTGELFF. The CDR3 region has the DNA TGTGCCAGCAGCGTAGTAACGGGGGAGCTGTTTTTT.

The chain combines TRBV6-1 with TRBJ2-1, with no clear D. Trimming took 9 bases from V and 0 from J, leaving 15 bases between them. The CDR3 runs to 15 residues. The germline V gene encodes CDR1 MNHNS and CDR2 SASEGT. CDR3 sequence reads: CASGKRSSSYNEQFF. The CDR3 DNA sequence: TGTGCCAGTGGAAAACGGAGCAGCTCCTACAATGAGCAGTTCTTC.

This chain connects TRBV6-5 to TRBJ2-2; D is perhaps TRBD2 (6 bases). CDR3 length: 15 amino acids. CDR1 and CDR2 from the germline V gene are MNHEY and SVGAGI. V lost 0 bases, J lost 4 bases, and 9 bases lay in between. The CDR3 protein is CASSYSEGFTGELFF. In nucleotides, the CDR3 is TGTGCCAGCAGTTACTCGGAGGGTTTCACCGGGGAGCTGTTTTTT.

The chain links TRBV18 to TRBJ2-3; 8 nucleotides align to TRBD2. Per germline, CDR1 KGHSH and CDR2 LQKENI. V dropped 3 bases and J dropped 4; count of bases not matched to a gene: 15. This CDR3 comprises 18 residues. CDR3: CASSPPASREGHPDTQYF. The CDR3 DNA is TGTGCCAGCTCACCGCCGGCAAGTCGGGAGGGCCACCCAGATACGCAGTATTTT.

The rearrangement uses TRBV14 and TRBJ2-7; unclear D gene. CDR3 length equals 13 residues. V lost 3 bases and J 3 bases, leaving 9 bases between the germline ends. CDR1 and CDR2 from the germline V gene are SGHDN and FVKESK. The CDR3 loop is CASSQAINYEQYF. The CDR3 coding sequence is TGTGCCAGCAGCCAGGCCATTAACTACGAGCAGTACTTC.

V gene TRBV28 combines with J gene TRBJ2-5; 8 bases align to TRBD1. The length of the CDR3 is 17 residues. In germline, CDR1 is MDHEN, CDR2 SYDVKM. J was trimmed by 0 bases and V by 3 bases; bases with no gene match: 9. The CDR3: CASSLGRGRLNQETQYF. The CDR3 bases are TGTGCCAGCAGTTTGGGCAGGGGGCGATTGAACCAAGAGACCCAGTACTTC.

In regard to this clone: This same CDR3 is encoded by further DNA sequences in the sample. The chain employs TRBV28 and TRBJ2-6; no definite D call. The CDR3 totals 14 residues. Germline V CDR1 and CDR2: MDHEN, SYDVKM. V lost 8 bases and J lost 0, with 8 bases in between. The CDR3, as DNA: TGTGCCAGCCGCGGTTACTCTGGGGCCAACGTCCTGACTTTC. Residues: CASRGYSGANVLTF.

Written as DNA, the CDR3 is TGCGCCAGCAGCCAAGACAGGGACGATTTAACGCCCCAGCATTTT. Translated: CASSQDRDDLTPQHF. The V call is TRBV4-1, the J call TRBJ1-5, with D possibly TRBD1 on 5 matching bases. CDR1 and CDR2 from the germline V gene are MGHRA and YSYEKL. This CDR3 has 15 amino acids. Trimming took off 0 bases at V and 9 bases at J, with 15 bases between the two ends.

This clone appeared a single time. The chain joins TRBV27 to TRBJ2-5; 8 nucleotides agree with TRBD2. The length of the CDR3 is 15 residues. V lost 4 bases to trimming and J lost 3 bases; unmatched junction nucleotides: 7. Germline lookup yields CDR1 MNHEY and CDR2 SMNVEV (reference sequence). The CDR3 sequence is CASSSPQAGEETQYF. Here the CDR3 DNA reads TGTGCCAGCAGTTCTCCTCAAGCGGGAGAAGAGACCCAGTACTTC.